This TCR beta chain was sequenced for a study of blood T cell repertoires in COVID-19. Study details: PBMCs, B-cell-depleted T cells, or T cells were the source of the cDNA or gDNA that made up the material.

Method: immunoSEQ multiplex PCR; TCRdb's copy keeps in-frame clones and lacks some. Of about 60,000 clones listed, roughly 88% are singletons. Per germline, CDR1 SGHTA and CDR2 FQGTGA. V lost 3 bases to trimming and J lost 2 bases, with 5 bases between them. The CDR3 is 13 amino acids. Sequencing used peripheral blood. The chain combines TRBV7-3 with TRBJ2-1; D is uncertain. The clonotype comes from a man in his 70s with acute or convalescent COVID-19. The CDR3 reads CASSFEAYNEQFF. Written as DNA, the CDR3 is TGTGCCAGCAGCTTTGAGGCCTACAATGAGCAGTTCTTC.